The rows below give T cell receptor beta chains drawn from one sample of a study of graft-versus-host responses after intestinal transplantation. Their specific antigens are unknown. Profiling relied on immunoSEQ multiplex PCR, and the TCRdb table lists in-frame clones only, not all of them. The data hold about 66,000 clones, with 90% observed a single time. The sequencing used unstimulated CD8+ T cells sorted from spleen or lymph node cells, collected before intestinal transplant. These TCRs come from a human donor who received an intestinal transplant. The CDR3 runs from the conserved cysteine through the conserved F or W. The D gene is left open where the match is weak. Size is stated for part of the rows, as once, few or many counts, or as a class when the clone is expanded.

D,size,V,J,CDR3,DNA
-,-,TRBV14,TRBJ1-2,CASSQESRRNYGYTF,TGTGCCAGCAGCCAAGAATCTCGGAGGAACTATGGCTACACCTTC
TRBD2,-,TRBV7-2,TRBJ2-1,CASRTGLAGNQYNEQFF,TGTGCCAGCAGAACGGGACTAGCGGGGAATCAATACAATGAGCAGTTCTTC
TRBD2,once,TRBV7-7,TRBJ2-7,CASSLAGGPNYEQYF,TGTGCTAGCAGCTTAGCGGGGGGACCGAACTACGAGCAGTACTTC
-,-,TRBV4-1,TRBJ1-2,CASSDPGGTYGYTF,TGCGCCAGCAGTGACCCGGGGGGAACCTATGGCTACACCTTC
TRBD1,-,TRBV5-1,TRBJ2-3,CASGNLGQGTVGTDTQYF,TGCGCCAGCGGCAACCTCGGACAGGGGACTGTCGGCACAGATACGCAGTATTTT
TRBD1,-,TRBV5-1,TRBJ2-3,CASSTDRGNTDTQYF,TGCGCCAGCAGCACGGACAGGGGGAACACAGATACGCAGTATTTT
TRBD2,-,TRBV7-9,TRBJ2-7,CASSPRGLARETGEQYF,TGTGCCAGCAGCCCGAGAGGACTAGCGCGGGAGACAGGGGAGCAGTACTTC
TRBD2,-,TRBV13,TRBJ2-5,CASSSAQTSVANPQETQYF,TGTGCCAGCAGCAGCGCCCAGACTAGCGTCGCGAACCCTCAAGAGACCCAGTACTTC
TRBD1,-,TRBV18,TRBJ1-1,CASSPRQGFDTEAFF,TGTGCCAGCTCACCGAGACAGGGTTTCGACACTGAAGCTTTCTTT
TRBD2,-,TRBV13,TRBJ2-1,CASSSRSSGDEQFF,TGTGCCAGCAGTAGTCGTTCTAGCGGGGATGAGCAGTTCTTC
-,once,TRBV9,TRBJ2-2,CASSVDQGWNTGELFF,TGTGCCAGCAGCGTAGATCAGGGCTGGAACACCGGGGAGCTGTTTTTT
TRBD2,-,TRBV2,TRBJ2-2,CAVARDYPRTGELFF,TGTGCCGTAGCCCGGGACTACCCACGGACCGGGGAGCTGTTTTTT
-,-,TRBV10-3,TRBJ1-1,CAISDGAIEAFF,TGTGCCATCAGTGATGGGGCAATTGAAGCTTTCTTT
-,-,TRBV18,TRBJ2-1,CASAFMGADEQFF,TGTGCCAGCGCCTTTATGGGGGCGGATGAGCAGTTCTTC
-,-,TRBV14,TRBJ1-1,CASSHPSTEAFF,TGTGCCAGCAGCCACCCGAGCACTGAAGCTTTCTTT
-,-,TRBV29-1,TRBJ2-3,CSVEGPAGAFPDTQYF,TGCAGCGTTGAAGGCCCAGCGGGTGCATTCCCAGATACGCAGTATTTT
-,-,TRBV5-1,TRBJ2-3,CASSLRLDTQYF,TGCGCCAGCAGCTTGCGTTTAGATACGCAGTATTTT
TRBD1,once,TRBV28,TRBJ1-2,CASTPDRVPKRLYGYTF,TGTGCCAGCACCCCGGACAGGGTCCCAAAAAGGCTCTATGGCTACACCTTC
TRBD2,-,TRBV7-3,TRBJ2-3,CASSISGGSTDTQYF,TGTGCCAGCAGCATCTCCGGGGGGAGCACAGATACGCAGTATTTT
-,-,TRBV2,TRBJ1-2,CASSDSDRNGVYGYTF,TGTGCCAGCAGTGACTCCGACAGGAACGGGGTCTATGGCTACACCTTC
-,few,TRBV29-1,TRBJ1-1,CSVSGGNTEAFF,TGCAGCGTGAGCGGGGGGAACACTGAAGCTTTCTTT
-,few,TRBV7-8,TRBJ1-1,CASSPRGGTTEAFF,TGTGCCAGCAGCCCCCGGGGAGGGACCACTGAAGCTTTCTTT
TRBD1,-,TRBV5-6,TRBJ1-2,CASSLGSQGALEGYTF,TGTGCCAGCAGCTTGGGGTCCCAGGGGGCGTTGGAGGGCTACACCTTC
-,-,TRBV4-1,TRBJ2-7,CASSQVQTQPKEQYF,TGCGCCAGCAGCCAAGTTCAGACACAGCCTAAGGAGCAGTACTTC
TRBD2,-,TRBV6-5,TRBJ2-5,CASSYYGGQETQYF,TGTGCCAGCAGTTACTACGGGGGGCAAGAGACCCAGTACTTC
-,once,TRBV20-1,TRBJ1-1,CSAWSGGAFF,TGCAGTGCTTGGTCGGGTGGGGCTTTCTTT